The rows below give T cell receptor beta chains drawn from one sample of a study of beta chain features in type 1 diabetes. The repertoire was sequenced with immunoSEQ multiplex PCR; TCRdb's copy has only in-frame clones and lacks some. The table includes about 60,000 clones, roughly 60% detected once. Material: Tregs from blood. The receptors come from a woman aged 18-29 years in good health. Each CDR3 is given with its conserved first and last residue. The D gene is left open where the match is weak. Expanded clones get a size class; other rows say once, few or many, or leave the size out.

j_call clone_size v_call d_call cdr3_nt cdr3_aa
TRBJ1-2 NA TRBV18 NA TGTGCCAGCTCACCGATAGCTTCCTATGGCTACACCTTC CASSPIASYGYTF
TRBJ2-1 NA TRBV6-5 TRBD2 TGTGCCAGCAGTTCCCGGACTAGCGCCACCTACAATGAGCAGTTCTTC CASSSRTSATYNEQFF
TRBJ1-3 NA TRBV7-2 TRBD1 TGTGCCAGCAGCCAACTTTCCGGGACAGGGAACACCATATATTTT CASSQLSGTGNTIYF
TRBJ1-1 NA TRBV29-1 NA TGCAGCGCTGGAGGCAGGAACACTGAAGCTTTCTTT CSAGGRNTEAFF
TRBJ1-1 NA TRBV29-1 NA TGCAGCGTTGTGGGGCCCACTGAAGCTTTCTTT CSVVGPTEAFF
TRBJ2-7 few TRBV5-1 NA TGCGCCAGCAGCCTGACAGGGACTTCCGAGCAGTACTTC CASSLTGTSEQYF
TRBJ1-3 few TRBV5-4 TRBD1 TGTGCCAGCAGCCTTGGGACAGTTCTCTCTGGAAACACCATATATTTT CASSLGTVLSGNTIYF
TRBJ2-1 NA TRBV19 NA TGTGCCAGTGGCCCTCAGGCGCAGTTCTTC CASGPQAQFF
TRBJ2-4 NA TRBV11-2 NA TGTGCCAGCAGCTTATTCAGGGGCCAAGCCAAAAACATTCAGTACTTC CASSLFRGQAKNIQYF
TRBJ2-3 few TRBV4-2 NA TGTGCCAGCAGCTTGGTACAACAGCTTAACACAGATACGCAGTATTTT CASSLVQQLNTDTQYF
TRBJ2-4 few TRBV5-1 TRBD2 TGCGCCAGCAGTATAGCGGGAGGGCCAGACATTCAGTACTTC CASSIAGGPDIQYF
TRBJ2-3 NA TRBV15 NA TGTGCCACCAGCACAGTTAGCACAGATACGCAGTATTTT CATSTVSTDTQYF
TRBJ2-1 NA TRBV6-1 TRBD2 TGTGCCAGCAGTGAAAGGACTAGCAACAATGAGCAGTTCTTC CASSERTSNNEQFF
TRBJ1-1 NA TRBV10-3 NA TGTGCCATCGGGGGACAAAAGAACACTGAAGCTTTCTTT CAIGGQKNTEAFF
TRBJ1-6 NA TRBV2 TRBD1 TGTGCCAGCAGCATTGGACAGGCTCGTAATTCACCCCTCCACTTT CASSIGQARNSPLHF
TRBJ2-7 few TRBV7-9 TRBD2 TGTGCCAGCAGCCGCGGACTAGAGCGTCGCGAGCAGTACTTC CASSRGLERREQYF
TRBJ1-2 NA TRBV10-3 NA TGTGCCATGAGAAAACAGGAAGATGGCTACACCTTC CAMRKQEDGYTF
TRBJ1-2 NA TRBV4-3 TRBD1 TGCGCCAGCAGCCAGGTTTATCAGGGGGCGCCGGGCTACACCTTC CASSQVYQGAPGYTF
TRBJ2-1 NA TRBV7-8 NA TGTGCCAGCAGCTTATTTCTGGTTCGAGGTTACAATGAGCAGTTCTTC CASSLFLVRGYNEQFF
TRBJ2-7 NA TRBV7-2 TRBD2 TGTGCCAGCGGAAGCGGGGGCCCCTACGAGCAGTACTTC CASGSGGPYEQYF
TRBJ2-1 NA TRBV9 TRBD2 TGTGCCAGCAGCGCAAAACTAGCGGGAGGGTACAATGAGCAGTTCTTC CASSAKLAGGYNEQFF
TRBJ2-2 NA TRBV6-6 NA TGTGCCAGCAGGCCCACAGGGTCCGGGGAGCTGTTTTTT CASRPTGSGELFF
TRBJ1-5 NA TRBV6-5 TRBD1 TGTGCCAGCAGTTTGGACAGGGGGCAGCCCCAGCATTTT CASSLDRGQPQHF
TRBJ1-2 NA TRBV30 TRBD1 TGTGCCTGGACCGGGACAGGATTCTATGGCTACACCTTC CAWTGTGFYGYTF
TRBJ2-1 NA TRBV7-9 TRBD2 TGTGCCAGCAGCCCACGACTAGCGGGCTTCAATGAGCAGTTCTTC CASSPRLAGFNEQFF
TRBJ1-1 NA TRBV18 NA TGTGCCAGCTCATATGCGGGGAGGAACACTGAAGCTTTCTTT CASSYAGRNTEAFF
TRBJ1-5 NA TRBV19 NA TGTGCCAGCTCGACAGAGAGCAATCAGCCCCAGCATTTT CASSTESNQPQHF
TRBJ2-3 NA TRBV6-5 NA TGTGCCAGCAGTTACCGATTAGCCACAGATACGCAGTATTTT CASSYRLATDTQYF
TRBJ2-7 NA TRBV5-1 TRBD1 TGCGCCAGCAGCTTGAGCGTAACAGGGGGTTCATACGAGCAGTACTTC CASSLSVTGGSYEQYF
TRBJ1-5 medium-sized TRBV4-1 TRBD1 TGCGCCAGCAGCCAAGATTTGAGTCAGGGGGAAAATAGCAATCAGCCCCAGCATTTT CASSQDLSQGENSNQPQHF
TRBJ1-1 few TRBV5-1 TRBD1 TGCGCCAGCAGCTTGGTAACAGGGGGTGGTGGCACTGAAGCTTTCTTT CASSLVTGGGGTEAFF
TRBJ1-2 once TRBV19 NA TGTGCCAGTAGACAGGACTATGGCTACACCTTC CASRQDYGYTF
TRBJ2-7 NA TRBV6-6 NA TGTGCCAGCAGTTCCCACTCCTGGGGGGACTACGAGCAGTACTTC CASSSHSWGDYEQYF
TRBJ2-3 NA TRBV7-2 TRBD2 TGTGCCAGCAGCAGGACTAGCGTTTACACAGATACGCAGTATTTT CASSRTSVYTDTQYF
TRBJ2-5 NA TRBV7-2 NA TGTGCCAGCGGAGGGGGGGGTCGGGAGACCCAGTACTTC CASGGGGRETQYF
TRBJ1-2 NA TRBV15 NA TGTGCCACCAGCAGACCCCCCGTAGGGGTAGGAGGCTACACCTTC CATSRPPVGVGGYTF
TRBJ2-3 NA TRBV5-4 TRBD1 TGTGCCAGCAGCTTCGGACAGGGGAGGCCAGATACGCAGTATTTT CASSFGQGRPDTQYF
TRBJ1-5 NA TRBV11-2 NA TGTGCCAGCAGCTTAGTACAGGGTCAGCCCCAGCATTTT CASSLVQGQPQHF
TRBJ1-6 NA TRBV2 NA TGTGCCAGCAGTGTGGGGCTGTCACCCCTCCACTTT CASSVGLSPLHF
TRBJ2-1 few TRBV7-8 TRBD2 TGTGCCAGCAGCTCCCGATCTAGCGGGGGGTATCCAAGCTCCTACAATGAGCAGTTCTTC CASSSRSSGGYPSSYNEQFF
TRBJ1-1 NA TRBV7-9 NA TGTGCCAGCAACCCTTTATCGGCTGAAGCTTTCTTT CASNPLSAEAFF